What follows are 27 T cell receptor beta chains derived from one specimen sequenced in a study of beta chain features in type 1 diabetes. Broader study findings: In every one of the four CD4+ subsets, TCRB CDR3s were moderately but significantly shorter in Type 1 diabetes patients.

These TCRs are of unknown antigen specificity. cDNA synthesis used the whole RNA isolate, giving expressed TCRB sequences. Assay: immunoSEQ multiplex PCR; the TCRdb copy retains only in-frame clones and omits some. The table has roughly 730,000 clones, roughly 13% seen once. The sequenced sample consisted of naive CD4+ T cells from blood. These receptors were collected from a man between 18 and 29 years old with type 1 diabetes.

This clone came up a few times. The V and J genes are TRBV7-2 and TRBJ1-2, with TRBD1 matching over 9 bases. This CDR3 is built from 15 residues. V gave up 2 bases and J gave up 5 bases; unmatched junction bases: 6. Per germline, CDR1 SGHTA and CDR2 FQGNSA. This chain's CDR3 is CASSLSGTGPYGYTF. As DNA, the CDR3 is TGTGCCAGCAGCTTAAGCGGGACAGGGCCGTATGGCTACACCTTC. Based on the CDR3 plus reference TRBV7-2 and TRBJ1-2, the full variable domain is GAGVSQSPSNKVTEKGKDVELRCDPISGHTALYWYRQSLGQGLEFLIYFQGNSAPDKSGLPSDRFSAERTGGSVSTLTIQRTQQEDSAVYLCASSLSGTGPYGYTFGSGTRLTVV.

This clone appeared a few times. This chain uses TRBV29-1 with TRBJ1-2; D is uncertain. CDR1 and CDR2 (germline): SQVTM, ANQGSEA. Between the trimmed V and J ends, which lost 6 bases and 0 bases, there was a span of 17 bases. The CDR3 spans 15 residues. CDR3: CSVDDRLEANYGYTF. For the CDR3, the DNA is TGCAGCGTGGACGATAGGTTGGAAGCTAACTATGGCTACACCTTC.

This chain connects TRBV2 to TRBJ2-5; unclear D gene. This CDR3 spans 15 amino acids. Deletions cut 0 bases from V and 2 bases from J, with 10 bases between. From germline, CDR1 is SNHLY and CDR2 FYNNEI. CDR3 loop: CASSEAGLPQETQYF. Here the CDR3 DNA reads TGTGCCAGCAGTGAAGCGGGCCTCCCTCAAGAGACCCAGTACTTC. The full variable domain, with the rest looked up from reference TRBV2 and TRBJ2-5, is EPEVTQTPSHQVTQMGQEVILRCVPISNHLYFYWYRQILGQKVEFLVSFYNNEISEKSEIFDDQFSVERPDGSNFTLKIRSTKLEDSAMYFCASSEAGLPQETQYFGPGTRLLVL.

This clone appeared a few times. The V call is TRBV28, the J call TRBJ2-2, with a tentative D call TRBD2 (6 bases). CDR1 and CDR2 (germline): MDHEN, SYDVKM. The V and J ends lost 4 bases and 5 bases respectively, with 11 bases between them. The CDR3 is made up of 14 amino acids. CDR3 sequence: CASSSGTSTGELFF. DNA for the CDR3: TGTGCCAGCAGTTCCGGGACTTCTACCGGGGAGCTGTTTTTT.

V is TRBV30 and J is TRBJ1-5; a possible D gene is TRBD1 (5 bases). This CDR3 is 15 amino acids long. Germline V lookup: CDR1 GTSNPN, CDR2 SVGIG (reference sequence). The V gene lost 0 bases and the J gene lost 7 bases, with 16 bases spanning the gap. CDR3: CAWSVQSGVEQPQHF. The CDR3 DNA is TGTGCCTGGAGTGTACAGTCGGGGGTCGAGCAGCCCCAGCATTTT.

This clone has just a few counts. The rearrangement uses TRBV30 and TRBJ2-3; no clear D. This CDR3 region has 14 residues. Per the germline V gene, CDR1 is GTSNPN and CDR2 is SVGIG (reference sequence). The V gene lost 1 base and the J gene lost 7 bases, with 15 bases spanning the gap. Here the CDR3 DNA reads TGTGCCTGGAGTGCACCATTCAGATCACATACGCAGTATTTT. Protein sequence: CAWSAPFRSHTQYF.

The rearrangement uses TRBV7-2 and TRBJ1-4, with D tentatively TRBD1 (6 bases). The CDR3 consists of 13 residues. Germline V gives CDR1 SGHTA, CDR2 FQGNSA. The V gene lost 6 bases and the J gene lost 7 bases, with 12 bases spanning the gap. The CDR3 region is CASRQGLSEKLFF. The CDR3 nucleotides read TGTGCCAGCAGGCAGGGGTTAAGTGAAAAACTGTTTTTT.

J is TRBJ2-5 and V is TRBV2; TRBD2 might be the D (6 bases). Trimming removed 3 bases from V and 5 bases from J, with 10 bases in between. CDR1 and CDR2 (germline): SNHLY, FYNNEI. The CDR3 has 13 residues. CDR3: CASSDAGWETQYF. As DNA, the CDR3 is TGTGCCAGCAGTGACGCGGGGTGGGAGACCCAGTACTTC.

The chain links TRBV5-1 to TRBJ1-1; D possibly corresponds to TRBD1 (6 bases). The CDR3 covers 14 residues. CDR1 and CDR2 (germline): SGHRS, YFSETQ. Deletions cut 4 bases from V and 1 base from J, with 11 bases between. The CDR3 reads CASSTGTPNTEAFF. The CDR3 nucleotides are TGCGCCAGCAGCACAGGGACCCCGAACACTGAAGCTTTCTTT.

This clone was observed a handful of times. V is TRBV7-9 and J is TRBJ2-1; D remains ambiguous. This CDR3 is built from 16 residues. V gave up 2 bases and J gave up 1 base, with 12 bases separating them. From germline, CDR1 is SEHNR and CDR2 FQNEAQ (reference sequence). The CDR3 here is CASSLLGGSSYNEQFF. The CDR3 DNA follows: TGTGCCAGCAGCTTATTAGGTGGCAGTTCCTACAATGAGCAGTTCTTC. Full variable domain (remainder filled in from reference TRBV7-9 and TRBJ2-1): DTGVSQNPRHKITKRGQNVTFRCDPISEHNRLYWYRQTLGQGPEFLTYFQNEAQLEKSRLLSDRFSAERPKGSFSTLEIQRTEQGDSAMYLCASSLLGGSSYNEQFFGPGTRLTVL.

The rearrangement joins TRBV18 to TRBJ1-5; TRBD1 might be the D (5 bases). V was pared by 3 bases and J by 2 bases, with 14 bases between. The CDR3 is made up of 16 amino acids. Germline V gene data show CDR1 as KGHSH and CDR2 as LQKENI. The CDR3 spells CASSPVVGVGNQPQHF. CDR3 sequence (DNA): TGTGCCAGCTCACCTGTGGTAGGGGTTGGCAATCAGCCCCAGCATTTT.

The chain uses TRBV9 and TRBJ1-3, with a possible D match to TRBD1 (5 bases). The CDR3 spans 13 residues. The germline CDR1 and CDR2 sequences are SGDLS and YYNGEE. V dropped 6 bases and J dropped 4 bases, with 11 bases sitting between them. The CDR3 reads CASTGPYGNTIYF. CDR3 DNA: TGTGCCAGCACGGGACCATACGGAAACACCATATATTTT. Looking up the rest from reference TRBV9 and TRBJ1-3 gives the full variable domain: DSGVTQTPKHLITATGQRVTLRCSPRSGDLSVYWYQQSLDQGLQFLIQYYNGEERAKGNILERFSAQQFPDLHSELNLSSLELGDSALYFCASTGPYGNTIYFGEGSWLTVV.

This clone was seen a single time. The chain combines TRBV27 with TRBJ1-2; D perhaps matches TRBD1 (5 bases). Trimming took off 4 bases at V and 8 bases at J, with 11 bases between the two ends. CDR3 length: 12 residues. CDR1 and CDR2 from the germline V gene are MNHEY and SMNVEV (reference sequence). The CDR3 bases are TGTGCCAGCAGTTACCAGGGAGAAGGCTACACCTTC. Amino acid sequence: CASSYQGEGYTF.

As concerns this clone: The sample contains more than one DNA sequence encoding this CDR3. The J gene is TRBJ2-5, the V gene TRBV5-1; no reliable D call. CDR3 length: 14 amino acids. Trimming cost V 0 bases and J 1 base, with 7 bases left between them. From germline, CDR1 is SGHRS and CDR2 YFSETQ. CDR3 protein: CASSLVGGQETQYF. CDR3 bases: TGCGCCAGCAGCTTGGTGGGCGGCCAAGAGACCCAGTACTTC.

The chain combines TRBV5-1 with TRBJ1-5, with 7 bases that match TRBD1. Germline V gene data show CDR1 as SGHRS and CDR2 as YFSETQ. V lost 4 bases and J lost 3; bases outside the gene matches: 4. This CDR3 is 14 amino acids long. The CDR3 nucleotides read TGCGCCAGCAGCACAGGGGAAGACAATCAGCCCCAGCATTTT. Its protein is CASSTGEDNQPQHF.

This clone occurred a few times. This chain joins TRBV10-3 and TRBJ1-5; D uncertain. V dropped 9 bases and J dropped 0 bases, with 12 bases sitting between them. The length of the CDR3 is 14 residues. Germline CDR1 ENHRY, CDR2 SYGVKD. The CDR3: CAIGREDSNQPQHF. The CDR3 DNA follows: TGTGCCATTGGTCGGGAGGATAGCAATCAGCCCCAGCATTTT.

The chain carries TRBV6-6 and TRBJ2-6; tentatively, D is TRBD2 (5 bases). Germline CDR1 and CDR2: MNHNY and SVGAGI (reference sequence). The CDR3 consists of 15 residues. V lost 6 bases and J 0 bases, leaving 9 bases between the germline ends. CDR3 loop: CASSQRSSGANVLTF. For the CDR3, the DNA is TGTGCCAGCAGCCAGCGGAGCTCTGGGGCCAACGTCCTGACTTTC.

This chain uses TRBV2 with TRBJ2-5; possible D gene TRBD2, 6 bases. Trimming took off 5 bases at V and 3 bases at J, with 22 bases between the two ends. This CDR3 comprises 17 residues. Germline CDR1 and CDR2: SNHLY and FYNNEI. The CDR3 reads CASSFQTYRSGEETQYF. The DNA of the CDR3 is TGTGCCAGCAGTTTCCAAACTTACCGTTCGGGGGAAGAGACCCAGTACTTC.

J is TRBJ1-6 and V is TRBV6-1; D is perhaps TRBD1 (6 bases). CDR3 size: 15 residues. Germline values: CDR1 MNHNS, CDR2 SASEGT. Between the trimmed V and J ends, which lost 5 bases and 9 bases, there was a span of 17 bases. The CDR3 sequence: CASSRGHLQGSPLHF. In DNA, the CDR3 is TGTGCCAGCAGTCGCGGACACTTACAGGGTTCACCCCTCCACTTT.

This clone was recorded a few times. The CDR3 sequence: CAIRLDRALEQYF. The CDR3 region has the DNA TGTGCCATCAGGCTCGACAGGGCCTTGGAGCAGTACTTC. The V gene is TRBV10-3, the J gene TRBJ2-7, with 7 bases fitting TRBD1. V shed 6 bases and J 7 bases; nucleotides not matched to a gene: 9. The length of the CDR3 is 13 residues. CDR1 and CDR2 from the germline V gene are ENHRY and SYGVKD.

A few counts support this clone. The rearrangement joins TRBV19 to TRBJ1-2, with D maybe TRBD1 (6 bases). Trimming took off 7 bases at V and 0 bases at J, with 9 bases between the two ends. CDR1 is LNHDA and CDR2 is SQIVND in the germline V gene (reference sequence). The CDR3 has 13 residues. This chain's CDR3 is CASTRDTNYGYTF. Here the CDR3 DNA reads TGTGCCAGTACACGGGACACTAACTATGGCTACACCTTC.

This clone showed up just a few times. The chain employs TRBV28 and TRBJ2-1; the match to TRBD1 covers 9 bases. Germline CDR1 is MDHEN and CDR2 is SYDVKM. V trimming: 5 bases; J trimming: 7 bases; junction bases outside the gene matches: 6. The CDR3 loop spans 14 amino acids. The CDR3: CASSTGTGFNEQFF. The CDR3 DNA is TGTGCCAGCAGTACCGGGACAGGGTTTAATGAGCAGTTCTTC.

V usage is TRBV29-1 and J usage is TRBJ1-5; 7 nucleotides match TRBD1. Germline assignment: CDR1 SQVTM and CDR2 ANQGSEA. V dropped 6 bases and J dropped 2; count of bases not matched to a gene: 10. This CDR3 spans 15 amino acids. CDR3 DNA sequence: TGCAGCGTGACGATAACAGGGGACGGCAATCAGCCCCAGCATTTT. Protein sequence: CSVTITGDGNQPQHF.

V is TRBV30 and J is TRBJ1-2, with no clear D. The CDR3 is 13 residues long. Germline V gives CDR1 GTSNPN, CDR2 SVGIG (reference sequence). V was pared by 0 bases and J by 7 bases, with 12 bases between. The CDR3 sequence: CAWSVVEGFGYTF. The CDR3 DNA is TGTGCCTGGAGTGTAGTGGAAGGGTTTGGCTACACCTTC.

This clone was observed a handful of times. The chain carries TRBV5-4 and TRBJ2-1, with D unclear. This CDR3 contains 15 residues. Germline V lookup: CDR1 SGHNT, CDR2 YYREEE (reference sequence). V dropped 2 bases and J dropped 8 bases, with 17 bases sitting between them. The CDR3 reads CASSFNVMPEDEQFF. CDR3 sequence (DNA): TGTGCCAGCAGCTTCAATGTCATGCCAGAGGATGAGCAGTTCTTC.

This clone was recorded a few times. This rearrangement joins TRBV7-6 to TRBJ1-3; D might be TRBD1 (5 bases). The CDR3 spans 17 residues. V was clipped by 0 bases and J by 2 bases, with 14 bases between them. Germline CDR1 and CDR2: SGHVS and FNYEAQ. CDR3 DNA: TGTGCCAGCAGCTTAGCGGTCCAGGGTGCCGCTGGAAACACCATATATTTT. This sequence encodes CASSLAVQGAAGNTIYF. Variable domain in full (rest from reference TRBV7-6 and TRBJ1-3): GAGVSQSPRYKVTKRGQDVALRCDPISGHVSLYWYRQALGQGPEFLTYFNYEAQQDKSGLPNDRFSAERPEGSISTLTIQRTEQRDSAMYRCASSLAVQGAAGNTIYFGEGSWLTVV.

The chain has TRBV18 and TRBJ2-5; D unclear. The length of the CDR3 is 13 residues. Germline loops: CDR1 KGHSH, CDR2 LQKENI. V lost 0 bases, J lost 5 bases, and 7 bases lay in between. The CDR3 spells CASSPPVEETQYF. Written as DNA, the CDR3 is TGTGCCAGCTCACCACCGGTCGAGGAGACCCAGTACTTC. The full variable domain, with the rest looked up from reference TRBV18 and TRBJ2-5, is NAGVMQNPRHLVRRRGQEARLRCSPMKGHSHVYWYRQLPEEGLKFMVYLQKENIIDESGMPKERFSAEFPKEGPSILRIQQVVRGDSAAYFCASSPPVEETQYFGPGTRLLVL.